The 21 T cell receptor beta chains given below trace back to one sample, sequenced in a study of breast tumors, draining lymph nodes, adjacent tissues. Samples came from axillary lymph nodes draining the breast cancer. TCRdb passed the multiplex PCR reads through MiXCR, listing each CDR3 protein once. The sample holds about 80,000 distinct CDR3 sequences, around 20% seen once. Specimen: axillary lymph node tissue. These receptors came from a female donor with breast cancer. Some clones in this sample may be carry-over from other donors' samples.

This clonotype was counted at least ten times. This chain connects TRBV20-1 to TRBJ2-3; 7 nucleotides agree with TRBD2. CDR1 is DFQATT, CDR2 SNEGSKA, per germline (reference sequence). With 0 bases clipped from V and 5 bases from J, the junction kept 8 bases outside the gene matches. This CDR3 has 15 amino acids. CDR3 loop: CSAREGGRSRDTQYF. In nucleotides, the CDR3 is TGCAGTGCTAGAGAAGGCGGGAGATCCCGAGATACGCAGTATTTT.

The chain employs TRBV12-5 and TRBJ2-5; the match to TRBD1 covers 10 bases. The CDR3 contains 15 residues. Per germline, CDR1 LGHNT and CDR2 FRNRAP. V lost 6 bases to trimming and J lost 2 bases; unmatched junction nucleotides: 6. As DNA, the CDR3 is TGTGCTAGTGGATCGGGACAGGGGCCACAAGAGACCCAGTACTTC. Translated, it gives CASGSGQGPQETQYF.

This clonotype has at least ten counts. The gene calls are TRBV9 and TRBJ1-2; TRBD1 matches at 7 bases. The CDR3 totals 15 residues. The germline CDR1 and CDR2 sequences are SGDLS and YYNGEE. The V gene end was trimmed by 3 bases and the J gene end by 6 bases; junction bases not matched to a gene: 11. CDR3 region: CASSAGPGQGDGYTF. The CDR3 DNA follows: TGTGCCAGCAGCGCGGGCCCTGGCCAGGGGGATGGCTACACCTTC.

This clonotype showed up many times. The rearrangement links TRBV20-1 to TRBJ1-3; 7 bases line up with TRBD1. Looked up from germline, CDR1 is DFQATT and CDR2 is SNEGSKA (reference sequence). This CDR3 comprises 13 residues. V gave up 8 bases and J gave up 4 bases; unmatched junction bases: 8. The CDR3 DNA reads as TGCAGTTCCTACAAACAGGGGGGAAACACCATATATTTT. Residues: CSSYKQGGNTIYF.

This clonotype was counted at least ten times. This sequence joins TRBV20-1 and TRBJ2-1; D remains ambiguous. The CDR3 totals 14 residues. Germline V gene sequence: CDR1 DFQATT, CDR2 SNEGSKA (reference sequence). V was clipped by 0 bases and J by 0 bases, with 6 bases between them. Written as DNA, the CDR3 is TGCAGTGCTAGAGAGGCTAACTCCTACAATGAGCAGTTCTTC. This translates into CSAREANSYNEQFF.

Concerning this clonotype: A much larger clone differs from this one at a single base, so this may be a read error. The rearrangement joins TRBV25-1 to TRBJ2-2, with D possibly being TRBD1 or TRBD2 (6 bases each). Germline CDR1 is MGHDK and CDR2 is SYGVNS. The CDR3 has 17 residues. DNA for the CDR3: TGTGCCAGCAGTGAATTGTGGGGGGCAAAGAACACCGGGGAGCTGCTTTTT. This encodes CASSELWGAKNTGELLF.

This clonotype has only a few counts. The V call is TRBV3-1, the J call TRBJ2-5; 11 nucleotides align to TRBD2. J was trimmed by 5 bases and V by 4 bases; bases with no gene match: 6. Germline V CDR1 and CDR2: LGHDT, YNNKEL (reference sequence). The CDR3 sequence is 15 residues long. CDR3 residues: CASSPKPSGRETQYF. The CDR3 coding sequence is TGTGCCAGCAGCCCCAAACCTAGCGGGAGGGAGACCCAGTACTTC.

The rearrangement uses TRBV30 and TRBJ1-3; TRBD1 might be the D (5 bases). The germline gives CDR1 GTSNPN, CDR2 SVGIG (reference sequence). Trimming pared 1 base from V and 8 bases from J, leaving 12 bases between. There are 13 residues in the CDR3. DNA of the CDR3: TGTGCCTGGAGTGGGCAGGGAGGAGACACCATATATTTT. Protein product: CAWSGQGGDTIYF.

This chain uses TRBV27 with TRBJ2-7; 8 positions match TRBD1. Trimming at V came to 2 bases and at J to 2 bases, leaving 5 bases not matched to a gene. The CDR3 covers 15 residues. Germline CDR1 MNHEY, CDR2 SMNVEV (reference sequence). DNA for the CDR3: TGTGCCAGCAGTTTAGCCGGGACAGGTGCCTACGAGCAGTACTTC. Encoded protein: CASSLAGTGAYEQYF.

This clonotype was picked up many times. The V and J genes are TRBV11-3 and TRBJ2-5; no clear D gene. This CDR3 contains 15 residues. From germline, CDR1 is SGHNT and CDR2 YENEEA. Between the trimmed V and J ends, which lost 1 base and 2 bases, there was a span of 11 bases. This CDR3 is CASSLGAVRQETQYF. CDR3 nucleotides: TGTGCCAGCAGCTTAGGGGCCGTCCGGCAAGAGACCCAGTACTTC.

This clonotype was recorded at least ten times. The gene calls are TRBV12-3 or TRBV12-4 and TRBJ2-1; D is unresolved. The CDR3 runs to 12 residues. The germline V and J ends were trimmed by 1 base and 8 bases, with 6 bases remaining between them. This chain's CDR3 is CASSLDYDEQFF. CDR3 bases: TGTGCCAGCAGTTTAGATTATGATGAGCAGTTCTTC.

This clonotype was detected only a few times. The genes are TRBV18 and TRBJ1-2; 7 bases line up with TRBD1. The germline CDR1 and CDR2 sequences are KGHSH and LQKENI. J lost 6 bases, V lost 6 bases, and 4 bases had no gene match. This CDR3 has 12 residues. CDR3: CASSLDRDGYTF. DNA of the CDR3: TGTGCCAGCTCGCTCGACAGGGATGGCTACACCTTC.

This clonotype was seen many times. CDR3 sequence (DNA): TGTGCCAGCAGTCGGGGGGCTCGGGAGGGCGAGCAGTACTTC. It codes for CASSRGAREGEQYF. This chain joins TRBV5-6 and TRBJ2-7; TRBD2 agrees at 8 bases. Trimming cost V 5 bases and J 6 bases; bases outside gene matches: 10. The CDR3 spans 14 residues. Germline V gives CDR1 SGHDT, CDR2 YYEEEE.

Many counts were recorded for this clonotype. This chain links TRBV11-3 with TRBJ2-3; 8 nucleotides agree with TRBD2. The germline V gene encodes CDR1 SGHNT and CDR2 YENEEA. CDR3 length: 18 amino acids. Trimming at V came to 2 bases and at J to 0 bases, leaving 10 bases not matched to a gene. CDR3 DNA sequence: TGTGCCAGCAGCTTATGGGCGGGAGGATCCTCTAGCACAGATACGCAGTATTTT. The encoded protein is CASSLWAGGSSSTDTQYF.

Points on this clonotype: A single base separates this from a much larger clone, so it may be a read error. The chain has TRBV5-5 and TRBJ2-3; a weak D match, TRBD2 (6 bases). Germline CDR1 reads SGHKS; CDR2 reads YYEKEE (reference sequence). V was cut by 4 bases and J by 3 bases, with 21 bases left in between. The CDR3 length is 17 residues. The CDR3 here is CASSPRTGGIGTDTQYF. The CDR3 DNA sequence: TGTGCCAGCAGCCCCAGGACTGGCGGGATCGGTACAGATACGCAGTATTTT. Variable domain in full (rest from reference TRBV5-5 and TRBJ2-3): DAGVTQSPTHLIKTRGQQVTLRCSPISGHKSVSWYQQVLGQGPQFIFQYYEKEERGRGNFPDRFSARQFPNYSSELNVNALLLGDSALYLCASSPRTGGIGTDTQYFGPGTRLTVL.

This clonotype showed up many times. The CDR3 DNA is TGCAGTGCTAGAGATCGGGGGGGAGTGGCCTACAATGAGCAGTTCTTC. Amino acids: CSARDRGGVAYNEQFF. This chain connects TRBV20-1 to TRBJ2-1; TRBD2 matches at 8 bases. With V trimmed by 0 bases and J by 2 bases, 6 bases remained unmatched. Germline-derived CDR1 and CDR2 are DFQATT and SNEGSKA (reference sequence). The CDR3 extends over 16 amino acids.

In this sample, this clonotype turned up many times. The chain's CDR3 is CSAAGTGSRRSEQFF. CDR3 nucleotide sequence: TGCAGTGCTGCGGGGACAGGCTCTCGACGGAGTGAGCAGTTCTTC. This chain uses TRBV20-1 with TRBJ2-1, with TRBD1 identical over 8 bases. The V gene's germline CDR1 is DFQATT and CDR2 SNEGSKA (reference sequence). V lost 5 bases to trimming and J lost 9 bases; unmatched junction nucleotides: 15. This CDR3 has 15 amino acids.

A few counts support this clonotype. This chain links TRBV30 with TRBJ2-5; maybe TRBD2 (6 bases). Trimming took 2 bases from V and 2 from J, leaving 9 bases between them. Germline V CDR1 and CDR2: GTSNPN, SVGIG (reference sequence). CDR3 length: 13 amino acids. The CDR3 protein is CAWSIGTQETQYF. DNA of the CDR3: TGTGCCTGGAGTATAGGGACTCAAGAGACCCAGTACTTC.

This clonotype showed up many times. The genes are TRBV3-1 and TRBJ2-1, with D unresolved. CDR1 and CDR2 from the germline V gene are LGHDT and YNNKEL (reference sequence). The CDR3 totals 14 residues. V lost 7 bases and J lost 9, with 19 bases in between. In DNA form, the CDR3 reads TGTGCCAGCACGGGCTCGGGTCTATCGGGTGAGCAGTTCTTC. This encodes CASTGSGLSGEQFF.

In this sample, this clonotype turned up many times. This chain connects TRBV5-1 to TRBJ2-1; 10 positions agree with TRBD2. The length of the CDR3 is 19 residues. Germline CDR1 reads SGHRS; CDR2 reads YFSETQ. V lost 0 bases to trimming and J lost 0 bases; unmatched junction nucleotides: 9. CDR3 in amino acids: CASSLVPSGSPASYNEQFF. The CDR3 DNA reads as TGCGCCAGCAGCTTGGTGCCTAGCGGGAGCCCCGCCTCCTACAATGAGCAGTTCTTC.

This clonotype was seen a handful of times. This sequence may be a read error, since a much larger clone differs from it by one base. The J gene is TRBJ2-7, the V gene TRBV6-2 or TRBV6-3; 8 bases align to TRBD2. Looked up from germline, CDR1 is MNHEY and CDR2 is SVGEGT. This CDR3 spans 16 amino acids. CDR3 DNA: TGTGCCAGCAGCGACGGACTAGCCGCCCTCCGCTACGAGCGGTACTTC. It encodes CASSDGLAALRYERYF.